This TCR beta chain came from a study of blood T cell repertoires in COVID-19. Study-wide context: The United States, Italy and Spain were the sources of the acute and convalescent COVID-19 samples. PBMCs, B-cell-depleted T cells, or T cells provided the cDNA or gDNA that made up the material.

Trimming at V came to 1 base and at J to 4 bases, leaving 6 bases not matched to a gene. CDR3 length equals 15 residues. The V gene's germline CDR1 is MGHRA and CDR2 YSYEKL. TCRdb keeps only in-frame clones here, not all; method: immunoSEQ multiplex PCR. The sample carries 53,000 or so clones, 65% to 80% recorded once. This clone was observed a single time. Input material: peripheral blood. The chain links TRBV4-1 to TRBJ2-7; 8 nucleotides align to TRBD1. This TCR came from a man between 60 and 70 years old with acute or convalescent COVID-19. The CDR3 loop is CASSQAPGQAYEQYF. The CDR3 DNA reads as TGCGCCAGCAGCCAAGCCCCGGGACAGGCGTACGAGCAGTACTTC.